The clone carrying this T cell receptor beta chain was found many times. Amplified regions were TCR beta CDR3 sequences from RNA transcripts. The TCR CDR3 was amplified in a first-round RT-PCR using the HTBI primer set. Each CDR3 protein is one row after TCRdb ran MiXCR on the multiplex PCR reads. This table has 300,000 to 500,000 distinct CDR3 sequences, 15% appearing once. This specimen comes from a study of T cells in Graves' hyperthyroidism and ophthalmopathy. The wider study: Upon initial diagnosis and before any treatment, peripheral blood was collected.

CDR3 length equals 13 residues. V trimming: 8 bases; J trimming: 4 bases; junction bases outside the gene matches: 6. Reasons for excluding patients were uncontrolled infection, other autoimmune disease, pregnancy or lactation. The receptor was derived from a woman aged 25 to 45 with Graves' hyperthyroidism. The rearrangement uses TRBV12-3 or TRBV12-4 and TRBJ2-3; 7 bases line up with TRBD1. Sequenced sample: blood. The CDR3 reads CASSNRGADTQYF. CDR3 nucleotides: TGTGCCAGCTCTAACAGGGGCGCAGATACGCAGTATTTT.